This TCR beta chain stems from a study of CD8 T cells in ankylosing spondylitis. TCRdb called the 5' RACE reads again in MiXCR, with one record for every CDR3 protein. The table lists 500,000 to 550,000 distinct CDR3 sequences, roughly an eighth of them singletons. Findings and caveats of the study: Both synovial fluid and blood in reactive arthritis had previously been reported to carry some motif variants. Clones linked with disease were CD8+ and fairly uncommon in the peripheral blood. In ankylosing spondylitis blood, a motif of about 8 highly homologous TCR beta variants appeared characteristic.

Concerning this clonotype itself: Its antigen is currently unknown.

CDR1 is DFQATT, CDR2 SNEGSKA, per germline (reference sequence). The V and J ends lost 6 bases and 6 bases, in that order; junction bases with no gene match: 7. The CDR3 sequence is 14 residues long. This clonotype was sampled from a male donor with ankylosing spondylitis. Sequencing used blood, either unsorted or a sorted T cell fraction (not recorded which). This chain connects TRBV20-1 to TRBJ1-4; TRBD1 aligns across 10 bases. CDR3 region: CSARDRGRDEKLFF. The DNA for the CDR3 is TGCAGTGCCCGGGACAGGGGACGAGATGAAAAACTGTTTTTT.